Detailed here is one T cell receptor (beta chain). The V and J ends lost 2 bases and 4 bases, in that order; junction bases with no gene match: 12. Germline lookup yields CDR1 SGHTA and CDR2 FQGNSA. This CDR3 contains 17 residues. This sample was included in a study of control samples from healthy donors and cancer patients. Measured with immunoSEQ multiplex PCR; TCRdb has only the in-frame clones, and not every one. The sample includes 70,000 or so clones, under 90% of them seen just once. The sequencing input was blood. The receptor comes from a man aged 50 or older in good health. The chain has TRBV7-2 and TRBJ2-5, with 8 bases identical to TRBD2. The CDR3 reads CASSLRWGSGKGETQYF. The DNA for the CDR3 is TGTGCCAGCAGCTTAAGGTGGGGTAGCGGGAAGGGAGAGACCCAGTACTTC. Together with reference TRBV7-2 and TRBJ2-5, the CDR3 gives the full variable domain: GAGVSQSPSNKVTEKGKDVELRCDPISGHTALYWYRQSLGQGLEFLIYFQGNSAPDKSGLPSDRFSAERTGGSVSTLTIQRTQQEDSAVYLCASSLRWGSGKGETQYFGPGTRLLVL.